These T cell receptor beta chains were read from a single sample in a study of T-cell memory formation after mild COVID-19. One entry per CDR3 protein, called by TCRdb with MiXCR from the 5' RACE reads. This table holds approximately 500,000 distinct CDR3 sequences, approximately 25% found once. The sample was PBMCs or a T cell subset sorted from them (not recorded which). The receptors were sampled from an adult woman who had mild COVID-19 (a few samples of this study predate the infection). Cell type and time point are not known. Both conserved end residues are part of each CDR3. Each record gives: D gene, V gene, clone size, J gene, CDR3 DNA, CDR3 protein. D genes are given only for firm matches. Rows give clone size only sometimes, using once, few, many, or a class for an expanded clone.

NA,TRBV24-1,few,TRBJ2-3,TGTGCCACCAGTGATCGGGGACGAGTGGCAGGAGATACGCAGTATTTT,CATSDRGRVAGDTQYF
NA,TRBV4-1,many,TRBJ2-6,TGCGCCAGCAGCCAAGAAGCCTCTGGGGCCAACGTCCTGACTTTC,CASSQEASGANVLTF
TRBD1,TRBV7-9,NA,TRBJ1-2,TGTGCCAGCAGCTTAACCGGGACAGACACTATCTATGGCTACACCTTC,CASSLTGTDTIYGYTF
NA,TRBV7-2,few,TRBJ2-7,TGTGCCAGCAGCGGCTCCCGCCTGGGGGCCTCAGGGCGTTACGAGCAGTACTTC,CASSGSRLGASGRYEQYF
NA,TRBV4-1,NA,TRBJ1-1,TGCGCCAGCGGATCCACTCCGGGGAACACTGAAGCTTTCTTT,CASGSTPGNTEAFF
NA,TRBV12-5,NA,TRBJ2-5,TGTGCTAGTAGGAGGGGGGACGCCGGAGAGACCCAGTACTTC,CASRRGDAGETQYF
TRBD1,TRBV5-1,NA,TRBJ2-3,TGCGCCAGCAGCTCAGGGACAGGGGGTATCACAGATACGCAGTATTTT,CASSSGTGGITDTQYF
NA,TRBV18,NA,TRBJ1-5,TGTGCCAGCTCACCACGGCGGGGACAGCCCCAGCATTTT,CASSPRRGQPQHF
NA,TRBV6-5,NA,TRBJ1-5,TGTGCCAGCAGCCAACTGGGGGGCGGACAGCCCCAGCATTTT,CASSQLGGGQPQHF
NA,TRBV19,few,TRBJ1-5,TGTGCCAGTAGTCCTCTCGCGGGATGGCAGCCCCAGCATTTT,CASSPLAGWQPQHF
NA,TRBV24-1,NA,TRBJ2-1,TGTGCCACCAGTGATTTGCCCGGGAGCCATTACAATGAGCAGTTCTTC,CATSDLPGSHYNEQFF
NA,TRBV9,NA,TRBJ2-7,TGTGCCAGCAGCGGAAGCCGGGACGGGGCCAGCGAGCAGTACTTC,CASSGSRDGASEQYF
NA,TRBV15,NA,TRBJ2-5,TGTGCCACCCGGGACTTATCAAGGACCCAGTACTTC,CATRDLSRTQYF
NA,TRBV7-8,few,TRBJ1-1,TGTGCCAGCAGCCCCGGCCGGGCCACTGAAGCTTTCTTT,CASSPGRATEAFF
TRBD2,TRBV12-3/TRBV12-4,many,TRBJ2-1,TGTGCCAGCAGTTCACATAGCGGGGGTACACTATATAAAGTCTACAATGAGCAGTTCTTC,CASSSHSGGTLYKVYNEQFF
NA,TRBV12-3/TRBV12-4,few,TRBJ1-2,TGTGCCAGCAGTTTAGGACAGCATAACTATGGCTACACCTTC,CASSLGQHNYGYTF
NA,TRBV15,NA,TRBJ2-3,TGTGCCACCAGAAGGGGGGACGCAGATACGCAGTATTTT,CATRRGDADTQYF
NA,TRBV5-1,NA,TRBJ2-2,TGCGCCAGCAGACAGGGTTCCCACACCGGGGAGCTGTTTTTT,CASRQGSHTGELFF
NA,TRBV12-3/TRBV12-4,NA,TRBJ2-1,TGTGCCAGCAGCCCCGGTTCGGGTCGGCGGGTCGATGAGCAGTTCTTC,CASSPGSGRRVDEQFF
TRBD1,TRBV4-1,NA,TRBJ1-2,TGCGCCAGCAGCCAATCGACAGGGGGGGGCTATGGCTACACCTTC,CASSQSTGGGYGYTF
TRBD1,TRBV5-1,NA,TRBJ1-2,TGCGCCAGCAGCGCGGATGGGACAGATAATGGCTACACCTTC,CASSADGTDNGYTF
NA,TRBV5-6,few,TRBJ1-2,TGTGCCAGCAGCCCAAGACTTGGGAGTGGCTACACCTTC,CASSPRLGSGYTF
TRBD2,TRBV12-5,NA,TRBJ2-7,TGTGCTAGTGGTTTGCGCCCCGCCGGACTAGCGGGAGGGCGCGGTGGCTCCTACGAGCAGTACTTC,CASGLRPAGLAGGRGGSYEQYF
NA,TRBV6-1,NA,TRBJ2-7,TGTGCCAGCAGTGAAACGAGGGGGGCCTACGAGCAGTACTTC,CASSETRGAYEQYF
NA,TRBV9,NA,TRBJ2-7,TGTGCCAGCAGCGCACTCCGGGACGGAGCCTACGAGCAGTACTTC,CASSALRDGAYEQYF
TRBD1,TRBV5-4,few,TRBJ1-4,TGTGCCAGCAGCTCCGGGACAGTTAATGAAAAACTGTTTTTT,CASSSGTVNEKLFF
NA,TRBV7-7,NA,TRBJ1-1,TGTGCCAGCAGTACATCTCTCGGAACTGAAGCTTTCTTT,CASSTSLGTEAFF
TRBD2,TRBV12-3/TRBV12-4,NA,TRBJ2-7,TGTGCCAGCACTATTTCGGGGGGTGACTACGAGCAGTACTTC,CASTISGGDYEQYF
NA,TRBV18,NA,TRBJ2-1,TGTGCCAGCTCACCCGTTACGGGGTACAATGAGCAGTTCTTC,CASSPVTGYNEQFF
TRBD1,TRBV12-5,NA,TRBJ2-1,TGTGCTAGTGGTGGACCGGGACAGGGAGGCGATGAGCAGTTCTTC,CASGGPGQGGDEQFF
TRBD2,TRBV5-1,few,TRBJ2-3,TGCGCCAGCAGCCCTTTGGCGGGGGGGCCGGCGGCGACAGATACGCAGTATTTT,CASSPLAGGPAATDTQYF